These 15 T cell receptor beta chains share one sample of origin, sequenced in a study of T cell changes during pregnancy in multiple sclerosis. Sequenced by immunoSEQ multiplex PCR; TCRdb stores in-frame clones only, minus some. The sample has 35,000 or so clones; 92% are singletons. This material consisted of CD4+ T cells from peripheral blood mononuclear cells, taken after pregnancy. These receptors were obtained from a female donor with multiple sclerosis, enrolled in a pregnancy study.

This clone was found a few times. This sequence joins TRBV7-2 and TRBJ2-2; TRBD1 matches at 8 bases. The CDR3 totals 16 residues. Germline CDR1 and CDR2: SGHTA and FQGNSA. V was clipped by 2 bases and J by 6 bases; unmatched bases: 8. CDR3 nucleotides: TGTGCCAGCAGCTTAACTCGGACAGGGAGAGCCGGGGAGCTGTTTTTT. The encoded protein is CASSLTRTGRAGELFF. The variable domain in full, completed from reference TRBV7-2 and TRBJ2-2, reads GAGVSQSPSNKVTEKGKDVELRCDPISGHTALYWYRQSLGQGLEFLIYFQGNSAPDKSGLPSDRFSAERTGGSVSTLTIQRTQQEDSAVYLCASSLTRTGRAGELFFGEGSRLTVL.

The chain recombines TRBV7-2 with TRBJ1-3; D might be TRBD1 (6 bases). Germline CDR1 SGHTA, CDR2 FQGNSA. V lost 1 base to trimming and J lost 4 bases, with 20 bases between them. This CDR3 comprises 18 residues. CDR3 sequence (DNA): TGTGCCAGCAGCTTAGTCCACCCATTGGGGGCCGGAGGAAACACCATATATTTT. This translates into CASSLVHPLGAGGNTIYF.

The CDR3 sequence is CASSSGDFRTDTQYF. CDR3 sequence (DNA): TGCGCCAGCAGCTCGGGGGACTTTCGCACAGATACGCAGTATTTT. V is TRBV5-1 and J is TRBJ2-3; perhaps TRBD2 as D (6 bases). V was trimmed by 3 bases and J by 1 base, leaving 12 bases between them. The CDR3 spans 15 residues. The V gene's germline CDR1 is SGHRS and CDR2 YFSETQ.

The chain joins TRBV5-5 to TRBJ2-4; 10 nucleotides match TRBD2. Trimming cost V 6 bases and J 6 bases; bases outside gene matches: 15. CDR3 length equals 17 residues. Germline CDR1 and CDR2: SGHKS and YYEKEE (reference sequence). CDR3 nucleotide sequence: TGTGCCAGCACCCTTGGTTCTAGCGGGAGTGGGGGAAACATTCAGTACTTC. Translating it yields CASTLGSSGSGGNIQYF. The entire variable domain, with the rest obtained from reference TRBV5-5 and TRBJ2-4, is as follows: DAGVTQSPTHLIKTRGQQVTLRCSPISGHKSVSWYQQVLGQGPQFIFQYYEKEERGRGNFPDRFSARQFPNYSSELNVNALLLGDSALYLCASTLGSSGSGGNIQYFGAGTRLSVL.

The chain is built from TRBV9 and TRBJ2-2; TRBD2 matches 10 bases. J gave up 7 bases and V 4 bases, and 4 bases lay outside the gene matches. The germline gives CDR1 SGDLS, CDR2 YYNGEE. CDR3 size: 14 residues. The CDR3 is CASSLSGRGGELFF. CDR3 DNA sequence: TGTGCCAGCAGCCTCAGCGGGAGGGGCGGGGAGCTGTTTTTT.

The gene calls are TRBV18 and TRBJ1-2; 8 nucleotides agree with TRBD1. V gave up 6 bases and J gave up 3 bases; unmatched junction bases: 9. Germline CDR1 is KGHSH and CDR2 is LQKENI. The CDR3 contains 15 residues. The DNA of the CDR3 is TGTGCCAGCTCCCCCGGACAGGGCGATCACTATGGCTACACCTTC. This sequence encodes CASSPGQGDHYGYTF.

The chain joins TRBV30 to TRBJ2-3, with a tentative D call TRBD1 (6 bases). The V end lost 0 bases, the J end lost 0 bases, and 22 bases lay between the germline ends. The CDR3 has 19 amino acids. The germline V gene encodes CDR1 GTSNPN and CDR2 SVGIG (reference sequence). The CDR3 sequence is CAWSVAGAVPENSTDTQYF. The CDR3 DNA reads as TGTGCCTGGAGTGTAGCAGGGGCAGTACCGGAAAATAGCACAGATACGCAGTATTTT.

The chain carries TRBV2 and TRBJ2-7; the match to TRBD1 covers 10 bases. Trimming at V came to 7 bases and at J to 3 bases, leaving 9 bases not matched to a gene. Per germline, CDR1 SNHLY and CDR2 FYNNEI. This CDR3 is built from 15 residues. The CDR3 sequence is CASTEGGQGYYEQYF. The CDR3 DNA follows: TGTGCCAGCACTGAGGGGGGACAGGGGTACTACGAGCAGTACTTC.

The rearrangement joins TRBV11-2 to TRBJ2-2, with unresolved D. CDR3 length: 16 amino acids. CDR1 is SGHAT and CDR2 is FQNNGV in the germline V gene. Trimming removed 1 base from V and 0 bases from J, with 9 bases in between. As DNA, the CDR3 is TGTGCCAGCAGCTTAGTATGGCCGTCGAACACCGGGGAGCTGTTTTTT. Translating gives CASSLVWPSNTGELFF.

V and J are TRBV25-1 and TRBJ1-2; D is ambiguous. The CDR3 has 14 residues. V dropped 5 bases and J dropped 2 bases, with 12 bases sitting between them. CDR1 MGHDK and CDR2 SYGVNS come from the germline V gene. CDR3 nucleotides: TGTGCCAGCAGTCCTTACGACAAGAACTATGGCTACACCTTC. This codes for CASSPYDKNYGYTF.

This rearrangement joins TRBV29-1 to TRBJ2-3; 7 bases are a match to TRBD1. The CDR3 has 15 residues. CDR1 is SQVTM, CDR2 ANQGSEA, per germline. The V and J ends lost 7 bases and 1 base, in that order; junction bases with no gene match: 11. The chain's CDR3 is CSASDRALGTDTQYF. Written as DNA, the CDR3 is TGCAGCGCGTCCGACAGGGCTCTAGGCACAGATACGCAGTATTTT.

The chain couples TRBV27 to TRBJ2-1; TRBD2 might be the D (6 bases). Trimming took off 4 bases at V and 4 bases at J, with 14 bases between the two ends. Per germline, CDR1 MNHEY and CDR2 SMNVEV (reference sequence). The CDR3 contains 15 residues. This CDR3 reads CASSSPRESYNEQFF. The CDR3 region has the DNA TGTGCCAGCAGTTCACCCCGGGAGAGTTACAATGAGCAGTTCTTC.

The chain joins TRBV7-3 to TRBJ2-1; perhaps TRBD1 as D (6 bases). Germline loops: CDR1 SGHTA, CDR2 FQGTGA. The CDR3 spans 14 residues. Trimming cost V 6 bases and J 6 bases, with 15 bases left between them. The CDR3 sequence is CASSKTGTSNEQFF. The CDR3 nucleotides are TGTGCCAGCAGTAAGACCGGGACAAGCAATGAGCAGTTCTTC.

This chain uses TRBV10-3 with TRBJ2-5; 8 nucleotides match TRBD1. Germline V gives CDR1 ENHRY, CDR2 SYGVKD. The CDR3 totals 13 residues. V dropped 6 bases and J dropped 4; count of bases not matched to a gene: 4. The CDR3 DNA follows: TGTGCCATCAGAACAGGGGGACCAGAGACCCAGTACTTC. This sequence encodes CAIRTGGPETQYF.

V is TRBV10-2 and J is TRBJ2-7; TRBD1 matches 9 bases. This CDR3 comprises 15 residues. J gave up 4 bases and V 4 bases, and 8 bases lay outside the gene matches. Germline CDR1 and CDR2: WSHSY and SAAADI. Here the CDR3 DNA reads TGCGCCAGCAGTGCCGCCGGGACAGGGCGATACGAGCAGTACTTC. Translating it yields CASSAAGTGRYEQYF.